The 10 T cell receptor beta chains below come from one sample, sequenced in a study of OX40 agonist ivuxolimab in advanced cancers. Sequenced by immunoSEQ multiplex PCR; TCRdb stores in-frame clones only, minus some. The sample holds under 20,000 clones, around four fifths seen once. This material consisted of CD4+ or CD8+ T cells sorted from blood, taken in a trial of the OX40 agonist ivuxolimab. The receptor source for this set is an adult with an advanced solid tumor such as melanoma, head and neck, liver or kidney cancer.

The rearrangement uses TRBV9 and TRBJ2-5; possibly TRBD2 for D (6 bases). Trimming cost V 3 bases and J 1 base, with 13 bases left between them. Germline CDR1 reads SGDLS; CDR2 reads YYNGEE. The CDR3 has 15 residues. The DNA for the CDR3 is TGTGCCAGCAGCGCCAGTCCGCGGGGCCAAGAGACCCAGTACTTC. It encodes CASSASPRGQETQYF.

The genes are TRBV6-5 and TRBJ1-1; 7 positions match TRBD1. Trimming removed 8 bases from V and 0 bases from J; junction bases left unmatched: 9. CDR1 MNHEY and CDR2 SVGAGI come from the germline V gene. CDR3 length: 15 amino acids. In nucleotides, the CDR3 is TGTGCCAGCGGCACTTGGGACAGAATGAACACTGAAGCTTTCTTT. Its protein is CASGTWDRMNTEAFF.

The rearrangement joins TRBV6-5 to TRBJ2-2; D is possibly TRBD1 or TRBD2 (5 bases each). CDR1 and CDR2 (germline): MNHEY, SVGAGI. Trimming took 7 bases from V and 3 from J, leaving 15 bases between them. The CDR3 loop spans 15 amino acids. The CDR3: CASTPGRDDTGELFF. CDR3 nucleotides: TGTGCCAGCACTCCAGGCAGGGACGACACCGGGGAGCTGTTTTTT.

This sequence joins TRBV4-3 and TRBJ1-1; D call uncertain. Germline lookup yields CDR1 LGHNA and CDR2 YSLEER. The V end was cut by 6 bases, the J end by 1 base, with 15 bases between. The CDR3 is 15 amino acids. The CDR3 sequence: CASSKEDRENTEAFF. DNA for the CDR3: TGCGCCAGCAGTAAGGAAGATAGGGAGAACACTGAAGCTTTCTTT.

On this clone: This specimen includes other DNA sequences encoding the same CDR3. The chain recombines TRBV9 with TRBJ2-1; TRBD1 aligns across 10 bases. From germline, CDR1 is SGDLS and CDR2 YYNGEE. The length of the CDR3 is 15 residues. V was clipped by 3 bases and J by 3 bases; unmatched bases: 3. CDR3 bases: TGTGCCAGCAGCGACCGGGACAGGGGCTACAATGAGCAGTTCTTC. Amino acids: CASSDRDRGYNEQFF.

As concerns this clone: The junction departs from germline at one end; a sequencing error may be responsible. V and J are TRBV27 and TRBJ2-1, with 10 bases fitting TRBD2. The germline CDR1 and CDR2 sequences are MNHEY and SMNVEV (reference sequence). CDR3 length: 16 residues. As DNA, the CDR3 is TGTGCCAGCAGCTTATTACTAGCGGGATTTATCAATGAGCAGTTCTTC. This encodes CASSLLLAGFINEQFF.

On this clone itself: A read error may account for a junction end that differs from germline. The chain carries TRBV7-9 and TRBJ2-5; D remains ambiguous. This CDR3 has 13 amino acids. Germline V CDR1 and CDR2: SEHNR, FQNEAQ (reference sequence). The CDR3 DNA reads TGTGCCAGCAGCCCCGTAGACCAAGAAACCCAGTACTTC. Protein sequence: CASSPVDQETQYF.

The chain recombines TRBV4-2 with TRBJ2-1, with D perhaps matching TRBD2 (6 bases). CDR1 is LGHNA, CDR2 YNFKEQ, per germline. The CDR3 has 18 amino acids. V gave up 2 bases and J gave up 6 bases, with 23 bases separating them. The CDR3 is CASSQFDLGGGGVNEQFF. Written as DNA, the CDR3 is TGTGCCAGCAGCCAATTTGATTTGGGGGGAGGCGGGGTCAATGAGCAGTTCTTC.

The rearrangement uses TRBV15 and TRBJ2-7; no definite D call. The germline V and J ends were trimmed by 3 bases and 6 bases, with 12 bases remaining between them. The CDR3 runs to 13 residues. Germline CDR1 reads LNHNV; CDR2 reads YYDKDF (reference sequence). The CDR3 DNA sequence: TGTGCCACCAGCAGTCTGGTCAAGGGCGAGCAGTACTTC. Amino acid sequence: CATSSLVKGEQYF.

V is TRBV28 and J is TRBJ1-2; a weak D match, TRBD1 (6 bases). This CDR3 comprises 13 residues. Trimming removed 3 bases at V and 8 bases at J, with 13 bases between. Germline-derived CDR1 and CDR2 are MDHEN and SYDVKM. Here the CDR3 reads CASSFPGALGYTF. DNA of the CDR3: TGTGCCAGCAGTTTCCCGGGGGCGCTGGGCTACACCTTC.